This entry lists 22 T cell receptor beta chains sequenced from one sample in a study of cytomegalovirus exposure and HLA in healthy donors. The PCR had 60 Vbeta and 13 Jbeta primers. Sequenced by immunoSEQ multiplex PCR; TCRdb stores in-frame clones only, minus some. The data contain 130,000 or so clones, 77% of them singletons. Sequencing was carried out using PBMCs. Source of these receptors: a man between 18 and 35 years old in good health and CMV-seropositive.

About this clone: One end of the junction varies from germline; a read error may be responsible. This chain joins TRBV5-4 and TRBJ2-4; 7 nucleotides line up with TRBD1. The CDR3 runs to 12 residues. The germline V gene encodes CDR1 SGHNT and CDR2 YYREEE (reference sequence). CDR3 in DNA: TGTGCCAGCAAATCCCCTCAGGGGGTTCACTACTTC. Translating it yields CASKSPQGVHYF. Variable domain in full (rest from reference TRBV5-4 and TRBJ2-4): ETGVTQSPTHLIKTRGQQVTLRCSSQSGHNTVSWYQQALGQGPQFIFQYYREEENGRGNFPPRFSGLQFPNYSSELNVNALELDDSALYLCASKSPQGVHYFGAGTRLSVL.

This clone has just a few counts. V usage is TRBV5-4 and J usage is TRBJ2-2; 10 bases line up with TRBD2. CDR1 and CDR2 (germline): SGHNT, YYREEE (reference sequence). CDR3 length: 17 amino acids. Losses at the gene ends were 4 bases for V and 7 bases for J; bases not matched to a gene: 13. The CDR3 is CASSRLASGGRVGELFF. CDR3 nucleotide sequence: TGTGCCAGCAGCCGGTTGGCTAGCGGGGGCCGGGTCGGGGAGCTGTTTTTT.

The chain uses TRBV7-2 and TRBJ2-7; perhaps TRBD1 as D (5 bases). The CDR3 has 13 residues. The V end was cut by 1 base, the J end by 7 bases, with 11 bases between. Germline assignment: CDR1 SGHTA and CDR2 FQGNSA. The CDR3 DNA is TGTGCCAGCAGCTTAGTGGTAGCAGGGGAGCAGTACTTC. Its protein product is CASSLVVAGEQYF.

The chain links TRBV6-1 to TRBJ2-7, with TRBD2 matching over 16 bases. The length of the CDR3 is 19 residues. CDR1 and CDR2 from the germline V gene are MNHNS and SASEGT. J lost 2 bases, V lost 0 bases, and 7 bases had no gene match. In nucleotides, the CDR3 is TGTGCCAGCAGTGAAGCGCATGTGGGACTAGCGGGGGGGCCCTACGAGCAGTACTTC. Its protein product is CASSEAHVGLAGGPYEQYF.

The chain joins TRBV5-1 to TRBJ2-7, with 8 positions matching TRBD1. This CDR3 is 15 amino acids long. J lost 3 bases, V lost 3 bases, and 8 bases had no gene match. In germline, CDR1 is SGHRS, CDR2 YFSETQ. CDR3 DNA: TGCGCCAGCAGCTGGTCAGGGGGCGTTAGCTACGAGCAGTACTTC. Its protein is CASSWSGGVSYEQYF. Supplemented by reference TRBV5-1 and TRBJ2-7, the full variable domain reads KAGVTQTPRYLIKTRGQQVTLSCSPISGHRSVSWYQQTPGQGLQFLFEYFSETQRNKGNFPGRFSGRQFSNSRSEMNVSTLELGDSALYLCASSWSGGVSYEQYFGPGTRLTVT.

For this clone: Other DNA sequences within the sample encode an identical CDR3. J is TRBJ1-1 and V is TRBV11-3; weak D call: TRBD1 (6 bases). The CDR3 consists of 14 residues. In germline, CDR1 is SGHNT, CDR2 YENEEA. V was trimmed by 0 bases and J by 5 bases, leaving 10 bases between them. This CDR3 reads CASSLDGQQTEAFF. CDR3 sequence (DNA): TGTGCCAGCAGCTTAGATGGACAGCAGACTGAAGCTTTCTTT.

The V call is TRBV5-1, the J call TRBJ2-3, with D possibly TRBD2 on 5 matching bases. This CDR3 contains 13 residues. Germline values: CDR1 SGHRS, CDR2 YFSETQ. CDR3 bases: TGCGCAGTTCGGGATTCTTACACAGATACGCAGTATTTT. As protein: CAVRDSYTDTQYF.

Only one count was recorded for this clone. This chain uses TRBV19 with TRBJ1-1; a possible D gene is TRBD1 (5 bases). Germline-derived CDR1 and CDR2 are LNHDA and SQIVND (reference sequence). This CDR3 has 12 amino acids. Between the trimmed V and J ends, which lost 6 bases and 7 bases, there was a span of 12 bases. CDR3 DNA sequence: TGTGCCAGTAGCCCGCGGGGGGGTGAAGCTTTCTTT. Translation: CASSPRGGEAFF.

Regarding this clone: Relative to the germline gene, one junction end is altered; a read error may explain this. The CDR3 spells CSFEGQGRMNTEAFF. CDR3 bases: TGCAGCTTTGAAGGACAGGGAAGGATGAACACTGAAGCTTTCTTT. The V call is TRBV29-1, the J call TRBJ1-1; 8 nucleotides agree with TRBD1. The CDR3 length is 15 residues. Germline assignment: CDR1 SQVTM and CDR2 ANQGSEA.

This clone was observed a single time. J is TRBJ2-1 and V is TRBV27, with no clear D. Between the trimmed V and J ends, which lost 0 bases and 8 bases, there was a span of 14 bases. CDR1 is MNHEY and CDR2 is SMNVEV in the germline V gene (reference sequence). This CDR3 is 15 amino acids long. In DNA, the CDR3 is TGTGCCAGCAGTTTATCTTTTCTAGAATCGGATGAGCAGTTCTTC. Its translation: CASSLSFLESDEQFF.

The chain combines TRBV6-6 with TRBJ2-1; TRBD1 agrees at 7 bases. V lost 5 bases, J lost 3 bases, and 7 bases stayed unmatched. Germline V CDR1 and CDR2: MNHNY, SVGAGI (reference sequence). CDR3 size: 15 residues. CDR3 region: CASSPRTGYYNEQFF. CDR3 DNA: TGTGCCAGCAGTCCCCGGACAGGTTACTACAATGAGCAGTTCTTC.

The chain uses TRBV19 and TRBJ1-2, with D possibly TRBD1 on 5 matching bases. Germline lookup yields CDR1 LNHDA and CDR2 SQIVND (reference sequence). Trimming stripped 4 bases from V and 7 bases from J, with 16 bases between. The CDR3 spans 14 residues. CDR3 loop: CASSNGTPLVGYTF. The CDR3 DNA reads as TGTGCCAGTAGTAACGGGACTCCCTTAGTTGGCTACACCTTC.

The chain uses TRBV6-6 and TRBJ2-7, with D possibly TRBD1 on 6 matching bases. This CDR3 spans 14 amino acids. In germline, CDR1 is MNHNY, CDR2 SVGAGI (reference sequence). V shed 6 bases and J shed 2 bases, with 14 bases lying between them. The CDR3 DNA sequence: TGTGCCAGCAGAAGGGGACAACTAACCTACGAGCAGTACTTC. Translated, it gives CASRRGQLTYEQYF.

Here the CDR3 DNA reads TGTGCCAGTAAGGGGGTGGAAGATACTCGAGGACTCTATGGCTACACCTTC. It translates to CASKGVEDTRGLYGYTF. The V call is TRBV19, the J call TRBJ1-2; maybe TRBD1 (6 bases). Germline V gives CDR1 LNHDA, CDR2 SQIVND (reference sequence). Deletions cut 7 bases from V and 4 bases from J, with 25 bases between. The CDR3 has 17 amino acids.

The rearrangement joins TRBV5-1 to TRBJ1-1; a possible D gene is TRBD1 (5 bases). V dropped 1 base and J dropped 0 bases, with 7 bases sitting between them. Germline lookup yields CDR1 SGHRS and CDR2 YFSETQ. The CDR3 extends over 14 amino acids. CDR3 loop: CASSLPGMNTEAFF. As DNA, the CDR3 is TGCGCCAGCAGCTTGCCAGGGATGAACACTGAAGCTTTCTTT.

J is TRBJ1-1 and V is TRBV5-8; 11 bases agree with TRBD1. V lost 4 bases and J lost 7; bases outside the gene matches: 9. This CDR3 is built from 15 residues. The germline CDR1 and CDR2 sequences are SGHTS and YDEGEE. Here the CDR3 DNA reads TGTGCCAGCAGCAAACGGGACAGGGGGGATATTGAAGCTTTCTTT. Protein sequence: CASSKRDRGDIEAFF.

This clone has a single count. The J gene is TRBJ1-6, the V gene TRBV7-3; D unclear. From germline, CDR1 is SGHTA and CDR2 FQGTGA. This CDR3 region has 15 residues. Trimming removed 6 bases at V and 7 bases at J, with 16 bases between. Here the CDR3 reads CASRVATLVNSPLHF. Written as DNA, the CDR3 is TGTGCCAGCAGGGTAGCGACACTGGTCAATTCACCCCTCCACTTT.

This chain joins TRBV5-8 and TRBJ1-2; TRBD1 is a possible D gene (6 bases). Trimming left V 2 bases short and J 4 bases short, with 15 bases between. CDR1 and CDR2 (germline): SGHTS, YDEGEE. The CDR3 consists of 15 residues. CDR3 bases: TGTGCCAGCAGCTTTCCTCAGGGGATATTCTATGGCTACACCTTC. As protein: CASSFPQGIFYGYTF.

The chain joins TRBV5-8 to TRBJ1-1; unclear D gene. CDR1 SGHTS and CDR2 YDEGEE come from the germline V gene. This CDR3 is 13 amino acids long. The ends were cut back, 0 bases at V and 5 bases at J, with 8 bases in the middle. The CDR3 sequence is CASSLASRTEAFF. The CDR3 region has the DNA TGTGCCAGCAGCTTGGCCTCACGGACTGAAGCTTTCTTT.

This clone was counted only a few times. The chain recombines TRBV14 with TRBJ2-7; tentatively, D is TRBD1 (5 bases). V was pared by 0 bases and J by 3 bases, with 12 bases between. CDR1 is SGHDN, CDR2 FVKESK, per germline. This CDR3 comprises 15 residues. The CDR3 loop reads CASSQEQVRLYEQYF. DNA for the CDR3: TGTGCCAGCAGCCAAGAACAGGTCCGACTCTACGAGCAGTACTTC. Filled out from reference TRBV14 and TRBJ2-7, the complete variable domain reads EAGVTQFPSHSVIEKGQTVTLRCDPISGHDNLYWYRRVMGKEIKFLLHFVKESKQDESGMPNNRFLAERTGGTYSTLKVQPAELEDSGVYFCASSQEQVRLYEQYFGPGTRLTVT.

This chain joins TRBV19 and TRBJ1-2; 7 nucleotides align to TRBD1. The CDR3 length is 15 residues. The ends lost 3 bases at V and 4 bases at J; junction bases unmatched: 8. Germline values: CDR1 LNHDA, CDR2 SQIVND (reference sequence). CDR3 sequence: CASSIDVRGTYGYTF. In nucleotides, the CDR3 is TGTGCCAGTAGTATCGATGTCAGGGGGACCTATGGCTACACCTTC.

This clone showed up just a few times. The chain employs TRBV4-2 and TRBJ1-1; 9 nucleotides match TRBD1. Germline assignment: CDR1 LGHNA and CDR2 YNFKEQ. Trimming at V came to 4 bases and at J to 3 bases, leaving 12 bases not matched to a gene. The CDR3 contains 17 residues. The CDR3: CASSLEPGTGYYTEAFF. Written as DNA, the CDR3 is TGTGCCAGCAGCCTGGAGCCCGGGACAGGGTATTACACTGAAGCTTTCTTT.